Following are 23 T cell receptor beta chains from one sample sequenced in a study of radiotherapy plus CTLA-4 blockade in lung cancer. TCRdb's table, derived via immunoSEQ multiplex PCR, lists solely in-frame clones and lacks some. The table has about 48,000 clones, about 81% seen once. Specimen: peripheral blood, collected from a patient treated with radiotherapy plus ipilimumab. The source is a human donor with non-small cell lung cancer who had stable disease on radiotherapy plus ipilimumab.

V is TRBV28 and J is TRBJ2-1; 10 bases line up with TRBD1. There are 12 residues in the CDR3. Germline V lookup: CDR1 MDHEN, CDR2 SYDVKM. Trimming cost V 3 bases and J 15 bases; bases outside gene matches: 5. The CDR3: CASSFGTGEAFF. The DNA for the CDR3 is TGTGCCAGCAGTTTCGGGACAGGGGAGGCGTTCTTC.

The rearrangement joins TRBV5-1 to TRBJ2-5; D remains ambiguous. Deletions cut 5 bases from V and 5 bases from J, with 7 bases between. The CDR3 is made up of 11 amino acids. Looked up from germline, CDR1 is SGHRS and CDR2 is YFSETQ. The CDR3 DNA reads TGCGCCAGCAGAAAGGAGGAGACCCAGTACTTC. Amino acid sequence: CASRKEETQYF.

The rearrangement links TRBV5-1 to TRBJ2-1, with 7 bases matching TRBD1. The germline V gene has CDR1 SGHRS and CDR2 YFSETQ. This CDR3 region has 15 residues. V shed 4 bases, J shed 7 bases, and the junction held 11 bases outside the gene matches. Here the CDR3 reads CASSPRTGGGNEQFF. DNA of the CDR3: TGCGCCAGCAGCCCCCGGACAGGCGGCGGGAATGAGCAGTTCTTC.

The chain has TRBV6-6 and TRBJ1-2; 8 nucleotides match TRBD1. CDR3 size: 15 residues. Trimming cost V 6 bases and J 4 bases; bases outside gene matches: 10. Germline lookup yields CDR1 MNHNY and CDR2 SVGAGI (reference sequence). The CDR3 nucleotides read TGTGCCAGCAGCCCCCCCTCTGACAGGGGCTATGGCTACACCTTC. Residues: CASSPPSDRGYGYTF.

The J gene is TRBJ2-3, the V gene TRBV4-3; 8 nucleotides agree with TRBD1. Germline V gene data show CDR1 as LGHNA and CDR2 as YSLEER. The CDR3 extends over 18 amino acids. The junction had 16 bases not matched to a gene; V was cut back by 3 bases and J by 5 bases. The CDR3 DNA reads TGCGCCAGCAGCCATGAGAACCCCGGGACAGGCTTCCAAGATACGCAGTATTTT. It yields the protein CASSHENPGTGFQDTQYF.

The chain links TRBV27 to TRBJ1-1; 7 bases are shared with TRBD1. The CDR3 contains 13 residues. V shed 6 bases, J shed 10 bases, and the junction held 11 bases outside the gene matches. Germline V gene sequence: CDR1 MNHEY, CDR2 SMNVEV (reference sequence). The CDR3 DNA reads as TGTGCCAGCAGCCCACAGGGGAAGAGATCAGCTTTCTTT. Translation: CASSPQGKRSAFF.

The J gene is TRBJ2-7, the V gene TRBV27; 9 nucleotides match TRBD1. The CDR3 is 15 amino acids. V lost 3 bases to trimming and J lost 3 bases; unmatched junction nucleotides: 6. The germline V gene encodes CDR1 MNHEY and CDR2 SMNVEV (reference sequence). This CDR3 is CASSLRGTGLYEQYF. As DNA, the CDR3 is TGTGCCAGCAGTTTGCGAGGGACAGGGCTCTACGAGCAGTACTTC.

On this clone: Germline and junction disagree at one end, which may indicate a read error. The J gene is TRBJ2-7, the V gene TRBV27; 10 bases fit TRBD2. CDR1 is MNHEY and CDR2 is SMNVEV in the germline V gene (reference sequence). CDR3 length equals 18 residues. The CDR3 DNA sequence: TGTGCCGGCAGTCACCTCCCCGGGGGAGCGGGAGGGTCCTACGAGCAGTACTTC. Its protein product is CAGSHLPGGAGGSYEQYF.

The V and J genes are TRBV7-2 and TRBJ2-7, with 9 bases lining up with TRBD1. The CDR3 spans 14 residues. Germline V gives CDR1 SGHTA, CDR2 FQGNSA. V was clipped by 6 bases and J by 2 bases; unmatched bases: 5. In DNA form, the CDR3 reads TGTGCCAGCAGTGCCCGACAGGGGGCCTACGAGCAGTACTTC. This codes for CASSARQGAYEQYF.

V usage is TRBV29-1 and J usage is TRBJ2-4; D is perhaps TRBD2 (6 bases). The CDR3 extends over 12 amino acids. V lost 5 bases and J 3 bases, leaving 8 bases between the germline ends. The germline gives CDR1 SQVTM, CDR2 ANQGSEA. CDR3 sequence: CSVHGGKNIQYF. The CDR3 DNA sequence: TGCAGCGTTCACGGGGGCAAAAACATTCAGTACTTC.

The rearrangement joins TRBV15 to TRBJ1-2; 9 nucleotides match TRBD1. V lost 0 bases and J lost 0; bases outside the gene matches: 8. The CDR3 is 18 amino acids. CDR1 and CDR2 (germline): LNHNV, YYDKDF (reference sequence). The CDR3 DNA reads as TGTGCCACCAGCAGAGATACGGGGACAGGGTTGGCTAACTATGGCTACACCTTC. This gives the protein CATSRDTGTGLANYGYTF.

The genes are TRBV30 and TRBJ2-7; 7 bases align to TRBD2. The V gene end was trimmed by 4 bases and the J gene end by 2 bases; junction bases not matched to a gene: 2. Germline loops: CDR1 GTSNPN, CDR2 SVGIG (reference sequence). CDR3 length equals 12 residues. CDR3 region: CAWTSGAYEQYF. The CDR3 DNA follows: TGTGCCTGGACTAGCGGCGCCTACGAGCAGTACTTC.

The rearrangement joins TRBV9 to TRBJ2-2, with D unclear. The V end was cut by 4 bases, the J end by 7 bases, with 14 bases between. This CDR3 region has 14 residues. In germline, CDR1 is SGDLS, CDR2 YYNGEE. CDR3 amino acids: CASSPLTADGELFF. The CDR3 DNA follows: TGTGCCAGCAGCCCCTTAACGGCGGACGGGGAGCTGTTTTTT.

This chain uses TRBV4-3 with TRBJ1-2; possibly TRBD1 for D (5 bases). CDR1 and CDR2 (germline): LGHNA, YSLEER. Between the trimmed V and J ends, which lost 0 bases and 8 bases, there was a span of 13 bases. CDR3 length: 14 amino acids. The CDR3 DNA is TGCGCCAGCAGCCAAGATATGGGGACTGTCGGCTACACCTTC. The encoded protein is CASSQDMGTVGYTF.

This clone was picked up a small number of times. V and J are TRBV10-3 and TRBJ1-1; D is unclear. Trimming stripped 6 bases from V and 1 base from J, with 12 bases between. The CDR3 loop spans 14 amino acids. Per germline, CDR1 ENHRY and CDR2 SYGVKD. CDR3 nucleotides: TGTGCCATCAGACTTAACCCCGGGAACACTGAAGCTTTCTTT. Translated: CAIRLNPGNTEAFF.

This sequence joins TRBV11-2 and TRBJ1-1; D not certain. V was clipped by 5 bases and J by 4 bases, with 14 bases between them. Germline CDR1 and CDR2: SGHAT and FQNNGV. The CDR3 extends over 14 amino acids. The CDR3 coding sequence is TGTGCCAGCAGCCCCATTCGGGGTGGCACTGAAGCTTTCTTT. This encodes CASSPIRGGTEAFF.

The chain uses TRBV2 and TRBJ2-7; 12 bases agree with TRBD1. The CDR3 has 17 amino acids. In germline, CDR1 is SNHLY, CDR2 FYNNEI. V shed 8 bases, J shed 5 bases, and the junction held 16 bases outside the gene matches. In DNA form, the CDR3 reads TGTGCCAGCTCCGAAACCGCCGGGACAGGGGGCTTCAACGAGCAGTACTTC. Protein: CASSETAGTGGFNEQYF.

This sequence joins TRBV5-1 and TRBJ2-5; TRBD2 matches 10 bases. Per germline, CDR1 SGHRS and CDR2 YFSETQ. The CDR3 length is 15 residues. V lost 2 bases to trimming and J lost 3 bases; unmatched junction nucleotides: 4. CDR3 loop: CASSFALAGEETQYF. In DNA form, the CDR3 reads TGCGCCAGCAGCTTCGCTCTAGCGGGAGAAGAGACCCAGTACTTC.

This chain links TRBV11-2 with TRBJ2-5, with D possibly TRBD1 on 6 matching bases. The germline gives CDR1 SGHAT, CDR2 FQNNGV. Trimming stripped 5 bases from V and 4 bases from J, with 11 bases between. There are 13 residues in the CDR3. The CDR3 region is CASSIQGRETQYF. The CDR3 bases are TGTGCCAGCAGCATACAGGGAAGAGAGACCCAGTACTTC.

This chain joins TRBV10-2 and TRBJ2-1; 13 bases align to TRBD2. This CDR3 is built from 14 residues. Germline V gene lookup returns CDR1 WSHSY and CDR2 SAAADI. Unmatched junction bases numbered 6, after V lost 9 bases and J lost 7 bases. The CDR3, as DNA: TGCGCCAGTGAACTAGCGGGAGGGGGTAATGAGCAGTTCTTC. This gives the protein CASELAGGGNEQFF.

This chain uses TRBV6-5 with TRBJ2-7, with TRBD1 matching over 9 bases. Germline CDR1 MNHEY, CDR2 SVGAGI. The CDR3 covers 14 residues. The junction had 6 bases not matched to a gene; V was cut back by 5 bases and J by 4 bases. The CDR3: CASSGRDRVYEQYF. In DNA form, the CDR3 reads TGTGCCAGCAGTGGCCGGGACAGGGTGTACGAGCAGTACTTC.

CDR3 in amino acids: CASSPAGTGPNEQFF. The DNA of the CDR3 is TGTGCCAGCAGCCCAGCCGGGACAGGTCCCAATGAGCAGTTCTTC. The chain has TRBV9 and TRBJ2-1, with 8 bases identical to TRBD1. The CDR3 loop spans 15 amino acids. Trimming at V came to 4 bases and at J to 6 bases, leaving 9 bases not matched to a gene. In germline, CDR1 is SGDLS, CDR2 YYNGEE. Using reference TRBV9 and TRBJ2-1 for the parts outside the CDR3, the full variable domain is DSGVTQTPKHLITATGQRVTLRCSPRSGDLSVYWYQQSLDQGLQFLIQYYNGEERAKGNILERFSAQQFPDLHSELNLSSLELGDSALYFCASSPAGTGPNEQFFGPGTRLTVL.

V usage is TRBV4-2 and J usage is TRBJ2-5, with 8 bases identical to TRBD2. Looked up from germline, CDR1 is LGHNA and CDR2 is YNFKEQ. This CDR3 has 18 residues. V was clipped by 4 bases and J by 5 bases; unmatched bases: 18. CDR3 bases: TGTGCCAGCAGCCTTCTCCCGGCGACGGGAGGGCCAGGGGAGACCCAGTACTTC. It codes for CASSLLPATGGPGETQYF.